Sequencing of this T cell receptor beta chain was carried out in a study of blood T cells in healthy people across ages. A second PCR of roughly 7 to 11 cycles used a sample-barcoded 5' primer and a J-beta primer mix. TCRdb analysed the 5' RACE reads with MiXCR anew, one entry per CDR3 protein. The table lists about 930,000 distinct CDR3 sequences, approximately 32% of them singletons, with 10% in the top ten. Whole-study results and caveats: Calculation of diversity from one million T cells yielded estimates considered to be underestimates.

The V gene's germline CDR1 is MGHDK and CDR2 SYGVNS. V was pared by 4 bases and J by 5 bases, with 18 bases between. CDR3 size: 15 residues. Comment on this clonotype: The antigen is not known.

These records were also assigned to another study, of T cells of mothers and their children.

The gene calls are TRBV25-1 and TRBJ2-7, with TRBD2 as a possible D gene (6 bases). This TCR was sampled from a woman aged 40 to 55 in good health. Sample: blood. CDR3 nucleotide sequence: TGTGCCAGCAGTGGGGCGGGGAAGGGGCCTGACGAGCAGTACTTC. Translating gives CASSGAGKGPDEQYF.